A selection of T cell receptor beta chains follows, all from one sample in a study of cytomegalovirus exposure and HLA in healthy donors. Produced via immunoSEQ multiplex PCR; TCRdb's table is partial and in-frame only. This listing includes roughly 39,000 clones. Sequencing used PBMCs. Receptors were obtained from a woman younger than 45 in good health and CMV-seropositive. The CDR3 runs from the conserved cysteine through the conserved F or W. Each record gives: CDR3 protein, CDR3 DNA, J gene, D gene, V gene. The D gene is left open where the match is weak.

CDR3: CASLPGQGNTEAFF; DNA: TGTGCCAGTCTCCCGGGACAGGGGAACACTGAAGCTTTCTTT; J: TRBJ1-1; D: TRBD1; V: TRBV19
CDR3: CASGRDRGYEQYF; DNA: TGCGCCAGCGGCCGGGACAGGGGCTACGAGCAGTACTTC; J: TRBJ2-7; D: TRBD1; V: TRBV4-1
CDR3: CASSGPLVDYDEQYF; DNA: TGTGCCAGCAGCGGCCCGCTGGTTGACTATGACGAGCAGTACTTC; J: TRBJ2-7; D: -; V: TRBV7-8
CDR3: CASSYSTSFEQYF; DNA: TGTGCCAGCAGTTACTCGACTTCTTTCGAGCAGTACTTC; J: TRBJ2-7; D: -; V: TRBV6-6
CDR3: CASRPTGRNTEAFF; DNA: TGTGCCAGCAGGCCGACAGGGAGGAACACTGAAGCTTTCTTT; J: TRBJ1-1; D: TRBD1; V: TRBV6-5
CDR3: CASSFNSGDTQYF; DNA: TGTGCCAGCAGTTTTAATTCAGGGGATACGCAGTATTTT; J: TRBJ2-3; D: -; V: TRBV27
CDR3: CASSLDTNQPQHF; DNA: TGCGCCAGCAGCTTGGACACCAATCAGCCCCAGCATTTT; J: TRBJ1-5; D: -; V: TRBV5-1
CDR3: CASGVTGYNQPQHF; DNA: TGTGCCAGCGGGGTGACAGGGTACAATCAGCCCCAGCATTTT; J: TRBJ1-5; D: TRBD1; V: TRBV6-1
CDR3: CASKVGAAGYTF; DNA: TGTGCCAGCAAAGTGGGGGCCGCTGGCTACACCTTC; J: TRBJ1-2; D: -; V: TRBV2
CDR3: CASSFGGGRTNEKLFF; DNA: TGTGCCAGCAGCTTCGGTGGCGGCCGCACTAATGAAAAACTGTTTTTT; J: TRBJ1-4; D: -; V: TRBV11-2
CDR3: CASSFRGRNTEAFF; DNA: TGTGCCAGCAGCTTTCGTGGCCGGAACACTGAAGCTTTCTTT; J: TRBJ1-1; D: -; V: TRBV5-4
CDR3: CASSSLNQPQHF; DNA: TGTGCCAGCAGCTCCTTAAATCAGCCCCAGCATTTT; J: TRBJ1-5; D: -; V: TRBV7-9
CDR3: CASKERGGGEQYF; DNA: TGTGCCAGTAAGGAGCGGGGGGGCGGCGAGCAGTACTTC; J: TRBJ2-7; D: TRBD2; V: TRBV19
CDR3: CASSLGSSITDTQYF; DNA: TGTGCCAGCAGCTTAGGGTCATCCATCACAGATACGCAGTATTTT; J: TRBJ2-3; D: -; V: TRBV13
CDR3: CASSLHTGSYNEQFF; DNA: TGTGCCAGCAGCCTCCATACAGGGAGCTACAATGAGCAGTTCTTC; J: TRBJ2-1; D: -; V: TRBV7-2
CDR3: CASSLYHSYEQYF; DNA: TGTGCCAGCAGTTTATATCACTCCTACGAGCAGTACTTC; J: TRBJ2-7; D: -; V: TRBV28
CDR3: CATSRRGPNTEAFF; DNA: TGTGCCACCAGCAGGCGGGGTCCGAACACTGAAGCTTTCTTT; J: TRBJ1-1; D: -; V: TRBV15
CDR3: CSVEGDTGRGTGELFF; DNA: TGCAGCGTTGAAGGGGATACCGGGAGGGGCACCGGGGAGCTGTTTTTT; J: TRBJ2-2; D: TRBD2; V: TRBV29-1
CDR3: CASSLNTGDSPLHF; DNA: TGTGCCAGCAGCTTAAATACAGGGGATTCACCCCTCCACTTT; J: TRBJ1-6; D: TRBD1; V: TRBV13
CDR3: CASSQSYRSPDYGYTF; DNA: TGTGCCAGCAGCCAATCCTACAGGAGCCCCGACTATGGCTACACCTTC; J: TRBJ1-2; D: -; V: TRBV7-9
CDR3: CASTVTDTQYF; DNA: TGTGCCAGCACCGTAACAGATACGCAGTATTTT; J: TRBJ2-3; D: -; V: TRBV7-9
CDR3: CASSALAGGETQYF; DNA: TGTGCCAGCAGTGCCTTAGCGGGGGGAGAGACCCAGTACTTC; J: TRBJ2-5; D: TRBD2; V: TRBV2
CDR3: CASSLGRPESIEAFF; DNA: TGTGCCAGCAGCTTGGGACGGCCGGAGAGTATTGAAGCTTTCTTT; J: TRBJ1-1; D: -; V: TRBV5-5
CDR3: CASSDRGNYEQYF; DNA: TGTGCCAGCAGTGATCGGGGGAACTACGAGCAGTACTTC; J: TRBJ2-7; D: -; V: TRBV6-1
CDR3: CASTPSRAGQGYPSPYEQYF; DNA: TGTGCCAGCACCCCCTCCCGGGCAGGACAGGGTTACCCTAGTCCCTACGAGCAGTACTTC; J: TRBJ2-7; D: TRBD1; V: TRBV7-8
CDR3: CASRYTRNTGELFF; DNA: TGTGCCAGTAGATACACCCGCAACACCGGGGAGCTGTTTTTT; J: TRBJ2-2; D: -; V: TRBV19
CDR3: CASSMVLYEQYF; DNA: TGTGCCAGCAGCATGGTTCTCTACGAGCAGTACTTC; J: TRBJ2-7; D: -; V: TRBV6-1
CDR3: CASRDRNQPQHF; DNA: TGTGCCAGCAGGGACAGAAATCAGCCCCAGCATTTT; J: TRBJ1-5; D: -; V: TRBV6-5
CDR3: CASSQLLPGQGAAGELFF; DNA: TGTGCCAGCAGCCAACTTCTACCGGGACAGGGGGCCGCCGGGGAGCTGTTTTTT; J: TRBJ2-2; D: TRBD1; V: TRBV14
CDR3: CASSVDRGAGEQYF; DNA: TGTGCCAGCAGCGTAGACAGGGGGGCCGGCGAGCAGTACTTC; J: TRBJ2-7; D: TRBD1; V: TRBV11-3
CDR3: CASSIVFGQGIEQYF; DNA: TGTGCCAGTAGTATAGTGTTTGGACAGGGGATCGAGCAGTACTTC; J: TRBJ2-7; D: TRBD1; V: TRBV19
CDR3: CASGWESANTGELFF; DNA: TGTGCTAGTGGTTGGGAGAGTGCGAACACCGGGGAGCTGTTTTTT; J: TRBJ2-2; D: -; V: TRBV12-5
CDR3: CASSKLGANTEAFF; DNA: TGTGCCAGTAGTAAGTTGGGGGCCAACACTGAAGCTTTCTTT; J: TRBJ1-1; D: -; V: TRBV19
CDR3: CAWSDGTGAGEQYF; DNA: TGTGCCTGGAGCGATGGGACAGGGGCGGGCGAGCAGTACTTC; J: TRBJ2-7; D: TRBD1; V: TRBV30
CDR3: CASRDRGPYNEQFF; DNA: TGTGCCAGCAGGGACAGGGGGCCCTACAATGAGCAGTTCTTC; J: TRBJ2-1; D: TRBD1; V: TRBV25-1
CDR3: CASSFLLAGGPDEQFF; DNA: TGCGCCAGCAGCTTCCTACTAGCGGGGGGGCCCGATGAGCAGTTCTTC; J: TRBJ2-1; D: TRBD2; V: TRBV5-1
CDR3: CSAFRDLEDNEQFF; DNA: TGCAGCGCATTCCGGGACTTGGAAGACAATGAGCAGTTCTTC; J: TRBJ2-1; D: -; V: TRBV29-1
CDR3: CASSESTGGGYEQYF; DNA: TGTGCCAGCAGTGAATCTACAGGGGGCGGCTACGAGCAGTACTTC; J: TRBJ2-7; D: TRBD1; V: TRBV6-1
CDR3: CASSSTGVYEQYF; DNA: TGTGCCAGCAGTTCTACGGGGGTCTACGAGCAGTACTTC; J: TRBJ2-7; D: -; V: TRBV6-6
CDR3: CASSIQGASPLHF; DNA: TGTGCCAGTAGTATACAGGGGGCTTCACCCCTCCACTTT; J: TRBJ1-6; D: TRBD1; V: TRBV19
CDR3: CASSPNQGAGNTIYF; DNA: TGTGCCAGCTCACCTAACCAGGGCGCTGGAAACACCATATATTTT; J: TRBJ1-3; D: -; V: TRBV18
CDR3: CAWSVGGIRNNEQFF; DNA: TGTGCCTGGAGTGTAGGGGGTATTCGGAACAATGAGCAGTTCTTC; J: TRBJ2-1; D: -; V: TRBV30